The clone carrying this T cell receptor (beta chain) was seen once. Trimming removed 4 bases from V and 1 base from J; junction bases left unmatched: 11. Germline CDR1 is SGHDT and CDR2 is YYEEEE. The CDR3 runs 17 residues. Sequenced by immunoSEQ multiplex PCR; TCRdb stores in-frame clones only, minus some. The sample includes roughly 300,000 clones, around 85% seen only once; the top ten take around 4.2%. This sample is drawn from a study of blood T cell repertoires in COVID-19. Sample: PBMCs or T cells enriched from blood (not recorded which). The rearrangement joins TRBV5-6 to TRBJ2-1; 7 bases line up with TRBD2. The sequence was collected from a woman aged 40 to 50 with acute COVID-19. CDR3 DNA: TGTGCCAGCAGCCTAAAACGCGGGGGTCGGTCCTACAATGAGCAGTTCTTC. It yields the protein CASSLKRGGRSYNEQFF.